This paragraph reports one T cell receptor beta chain. The sample comes from a study of OX40 agonist ivuxolimab in advanced cancers. Overall study context: Patients in the trial were receiving intravenous ivuxolimab every 2 weeks, at doses of 0.01 to 10 mg/kg. Partial responses were recorded for three patients, including one with hepatocellular carcinoma and two with cutaneous melanoma.

This CDR3 has 14 residues. CDR1 and CDR2 (germline): MDHEN, SYDVKM. The V and J ends lost 7 bases and 5 bases respectively, with 18 bases between them. Generated by immunoSEQ multiplex PCR, the TCRdb table keeps only in-frame clones and is missing some. Of roughly 39,000 clones in the sample, about 88% were seen once. Specimen: CD4+ or CD8+ T cells sorted from blood, collected in a trial of the OX40 agonist ivuxolimab. This chain connects TRBV28 to TRBJ2-7, with no clear D. This clonotype was sampled from an adult with an advanced solid tumor such as melanoma, head and neck, liver or kidney cancer. CDR3: CASTSPATLHEQYF. CDR3 coding DNA: TGTGCCAGCACCTCCCCCGCCACCCTCCACGAGCAGTACTTC. Filled out from reference TRBV28 and TRBJ2-7, the complete variable domain reads DVKVTQSSRYLVKRTGEKVFLECVQDMDHENMFWYRQDPGLGLRLIYFSYDVKMKEKGDIPEGYSVSREKKERFSLILESASTNQTSMYLCASTSPATLHEQYFGPGTRLTVT.